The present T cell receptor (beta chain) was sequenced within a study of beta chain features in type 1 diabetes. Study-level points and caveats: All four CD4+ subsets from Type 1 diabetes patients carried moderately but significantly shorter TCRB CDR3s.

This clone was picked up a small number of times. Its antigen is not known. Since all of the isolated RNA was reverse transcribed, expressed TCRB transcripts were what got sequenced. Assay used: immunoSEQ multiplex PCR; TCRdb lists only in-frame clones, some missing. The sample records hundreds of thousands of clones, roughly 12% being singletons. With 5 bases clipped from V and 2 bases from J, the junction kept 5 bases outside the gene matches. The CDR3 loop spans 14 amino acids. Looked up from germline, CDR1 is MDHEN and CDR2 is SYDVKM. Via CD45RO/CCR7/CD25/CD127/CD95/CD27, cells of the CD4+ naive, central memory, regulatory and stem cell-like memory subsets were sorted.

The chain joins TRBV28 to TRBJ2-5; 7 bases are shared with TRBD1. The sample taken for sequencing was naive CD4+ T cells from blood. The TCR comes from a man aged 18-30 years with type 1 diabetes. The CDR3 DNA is TGTGCCAGCAGTGCTGACAGGGCACAAGAGACCCAGTACTTC. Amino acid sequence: CASSADRAQETQYF.